This T cell receptor beta chain was observed in a study of cytomegalovirus exposure and HLA in healthy donors. Study-wide results and limits: Altogether, 164 TCR beta chains were recorded as cytomegalovirus-associated. When analyzed later, a missense DCLRE1C variant was found to be linked to TCR beta V- and J-gene trimming. Previous analysis showed most TCR beta V segments were productive about 87% or about 30% of the time.

The study ran its PCR with 60 Vbeta and 13 Jbeta primers. TCRdb's copy holds only in-frame clones and misses some; the assay was immunoSEQ multiplex PCR. The sample lists roughly 150,000 clones, around four fifths occurring once. The ends were cut back, 0 bases at V and 3 bases at J, with 11 bases in the middle. Germline V gene sequence: CDR1 GTSNPN, CDR2 SVGIG (reference sequence). CDR3 length: 14 residues. Healthy donors of bone marrow made up the group. About this clone itself: Its target is not known.

Input material: PBMCs. The receptor was isolated from a male donor in good health and CMV-seronegative. The chain couples TRBV30 to TRBJ1-2, with a weak D call TRBD1 (5 bases). CDR3 bases: TGTGCCTGGAGTGTGAATGGGGCCCACTATGGCTACACCTTC. It yields the protein CAWSVNGAHYGYTF.